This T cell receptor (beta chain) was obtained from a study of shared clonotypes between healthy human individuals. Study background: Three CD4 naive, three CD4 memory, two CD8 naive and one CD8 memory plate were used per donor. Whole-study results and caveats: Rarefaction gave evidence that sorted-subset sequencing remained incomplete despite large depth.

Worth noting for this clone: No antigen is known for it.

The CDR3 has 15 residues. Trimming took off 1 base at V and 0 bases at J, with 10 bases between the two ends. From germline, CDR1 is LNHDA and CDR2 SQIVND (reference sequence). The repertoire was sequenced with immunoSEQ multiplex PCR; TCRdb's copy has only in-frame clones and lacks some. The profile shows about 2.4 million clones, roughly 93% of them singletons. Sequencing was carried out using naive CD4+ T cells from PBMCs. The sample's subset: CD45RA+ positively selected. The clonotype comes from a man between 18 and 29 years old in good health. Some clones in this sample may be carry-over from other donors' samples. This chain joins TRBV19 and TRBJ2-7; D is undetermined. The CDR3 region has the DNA TGTGCCAGTAGTATAGCGGCAGGTCCCTCCTACGAGCAGTACTTC. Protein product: CASSIAAGPSYEQYF. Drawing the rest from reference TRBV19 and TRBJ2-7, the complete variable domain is DGGITQSPKYLFRKEGQNVTLSCEQNLNHDAMYWYRQDPGQGLRLIYYSQIVNDFQKGDIAEGYSVSREKKESFPLTVTSAQKNPTAFYLCASSIAAGPSYEQYFGPGTRLTVT.